These T cell receptor beta chains were read from a single sample in a study of cytomegalovirus exposure and HLA in healthy donors. Produced via immunoSEQ multiplex PCR; TCRdb's table is partial and in-frame only. Among 150,000 to 200,000 clones listed, around 80% were seen once. The specimen sequenced was PBMCs. The receptors shown here come from a man aged 30 to 45 in good health and CMV-seronegative. Each CDR3 is given without its conserved first and last residue.

V gene	J gene	CDR3 protein
TRBV25-1	TRBJ2-4	ASSADRGPLNIQY
TRBV6-5	TRBJ2-5	ASTVPGGQETQY
TRBV5-1	TRBJ1-4	ASSFQASQNEKLF
TRBV11-3	TRBJ2-1	ASSMGQEQF
TRBV7-9	TRBJ1-5	ASSSGQGASQPQH
TRBV29-1	TRBJ2-1	SVEEGLAVYNEQF
TRBV7-9	TRBJ1-1	ASSLGDRVTEAF
TRBV10-1	TRBJ2-7	ASSEQGVSEQY
TRBV29-1	TRBJ2-3	SAQDFISTDTQY
TRBV5-1	TRBJ2-5	ASSLLTSGRAGETQY
TRBV27	TRBJ1-5	ASRGSYGDSNQPQH
TRBV21-1	TRBJ1-2	ASSRNFYGYT
TRBV5-6	TRBJ1-3	ASSQKGQRFSSGNTIY
TRBV5-1	TRBJ2-3	ASSFYGGGTDTQY
TRBV11-2	TRBJ2-7	ASSLVAYGYEQY
TRBV2	TRBJ2-1	ASSAVAGSGNEQF
TRBV15	TRBJ2-7	ATSSDIAYEQY
TRBV5-1	TRBJ2-7	ASSLGLSTYEQY
TRBV5-6	TRBJ1-6	ASRRRGAGARFENSPLH
TRBV29-1	TRBJ2-7	SVVNRGGGGRRYEQY
TRBV5-1	TRBJ2-7	ASSYVAGADEQY
TRBV27	TRBJ2-7	ASSHGTSGYEQY
TRBV14	TRBJ2-7	ASSASGRMPYEQY
TRBV2	TRBJ1-3	ASGTGGSGNTIY
TRBV9	TRBJ2-1	ASSERGASGTEQF
TRBV5-1	TRBJ1-1	ASSLTGENTEAF
TRBV19	TRBJ2-3	ASRRPGAADTQY
TRBV7-8	TRBJ2-3	ASSLSRLGPSGDTQY
TRBV4-1	TRBJ2-7	ASSQDRWTSGRLYEQY
TRBV5-1	TRBJ1-2	ASRSDSYYDGYT
TRBV21-1	TRBJ1-4	ASSLQGGEETANEKLF
TRBV6-5	TRBJ1-2	ASSKKGVNGYT
TRBV28	TRBJ2-1	ASSLQRSGSYNEQF
TRBV21-1	TRBJ1-1	ASSKPVGGNTEAF
TRBV11-2	TRBJ2-1	ASSFRPGQVGEQF
TRBV29-1	TRBJ2-1	SVEGASGAPYNEQF
TRBV2	TRBJ1-4	ASSEGREKKLF
TRBV10-3	TRBJ2-5	AISRGLQETQY
TRBV28	TRBJ1-4	ASNHGQGAFEKLF
TRBV9	TRBJ2-5	ASSVGGGTPGETQY
TRBV5-1	TRBJ2-3	ASRVNSGNFVDTQY
TRBV9	TRBJ2-3	ASQQDSFTDTQY
TRBV5-1	TRBJ2-1	ASSPAASEVNEQF
TRBV5-6	TRBJ2-1	ASSFPRDYNEQF
TRBV5-1	TRBJ2-3	ASSGLAAYTQY
TRBV7-3	TRBJ2-1	ASSLERDRYNEQF
TRBV6-1	TRBJ1-6	ASTGERSPLH
TRBV9	TRBJ2-7	ASSRAAQGGPYEQY